Each of the 16 T cell receptor beta chains below was sequenced from the same sample in a study of shared clonotypes between healthy human individuals. The assay was immunoSEQ multiplex PCR, and TCRdb's table has in-frame clones only and misses some. The table has 2 million to 3 million clones, approximately 94% seen once; the top ten hold over 0.12%. Sequenced input: naive CD4+ T cells sorted from blood. Described subset: CD45RA+ positively selected. The origin of the receptors is a man younger than 35 in good health.

This chain links TRBV5-1 with TRBJ1-1; 8 bases fit TRBD1. V lost 3 bases and J lost 7; bases outside the gene matches: 11. Germline CDR1 and CDR2: SGHRS and YFSETQ. This CDR3 region has 15 residues. The DNA for the CDR3 is TGCGCCAGCAGCTCCCAACCAACCGGGACAGGTGAAGCTTTCTTT. It yields the protein CASSSQPTGTGEAFF.

V gene TRBV2 combines with J gene TRBJ2-2; D gene uncertain. Deletions cut 2 bases from V and 7 bases from J, with 14 bases between. In germline, CDR1 is SNHLY, CDR2 FYNNEI. This CDR3 region has 15 residues. Here the CDR3 reads CASSEIWQTLGELFF. The CDR3 DNA reads TGTGCCAGCAGTGAAATATGGCAAACTCTCGGGGAGCTGTTTTTT.

The chain is built from TRBV6-5 and TRBJ2-3; D is possibly TRBD2 (6 bases). Germline loops: CDR1 MNHEY, CDR2 SVGAGI. V gave up 6 bases and J gave up 1 base, with 14 bases separating them. The CDR3 extends over 15 amino acids. The CDR3 nucleotides read TGTGCCAGCAGCTCTAGCGACCGGGGCACAGATACGCAGTATTTT. Protein: CASSSSDRGTDTQYF.

As for this clone: The same CDR3 also results from other DNA sequences found in this sample. The chain uses TRBV27 and TRBJ2-7, with D perhaps matching TRBD2 (6 bases). This CDR3 is 14 amino acids long. From germline, CDR1 is MNHEY and CDR2 SMNVEV (reference sequence). V was clipped by 4 bases and J by 0 bases, with 10 bases between them. As DNA, the CDR3 is TGTGCCAGCAGTTCCCTCGGGAGCTCCTACGAGCAGTACTTC. Its protein is CASSSLGSSYEQYF.

This rearrangement joins TRBV6-4 to TRBJ2-1; 7 nucleotides match TRBD1. Losses at the gene ends were 6 bases for V and 6 bases for J; bases not matched to a gene: 11. This CDR3 spans 15 amino acids. Germline-derived CDR1 and CDR2 are MRHNA and SNTAGT. CDR3 DNA: TGTGCCAGCAGCCTCGGGACAGAAAGGGGCAATGAGCAGTTCTTC. Translated: CASSLGTERGNEQFF.

The chain combines TRBV10-3 with TRBJ2-1, with D maybe TRBD1 (6 bases). This CDR3 has 15 amino acids. V was shortened by 2 bases and J by 0 bases, with 8 bases between the two germline ends. Germline assignment: CDR1 ENHRY and CDR2 SYGVKD. CDR3 coding DNA: TGTGCCATCAGTGAGGGGGGCCCCTCCTACAATGAGCAGTTCTTC. Its protein product is CAISEGGPSYNEQFF.

The V gene is TRBV30, the J gene TRBJ1-6; unclear D gene. The CDR3 has 14 residues. The germline V and J ends were trimmed by 3 bases and 7 bases, with 13 bases remaining between them. Germline loops: CDR1 GTSNPN, CDR2 SVGIG (reference sequence). In DNA form, the CDR3 reads TGTGCCTGGAGAATCGACGGTTCCAATTCACCCCTCCACTTT. It translates to CAWRIDGSNSPLHF. The whole variable domain, remainder taken from reference TRBV30 and TRBJ1-6, is SQTIHQWPATLVQPVGSPLSLECTVEGTSNPNLYWYRQAAGRGLQLLFYSVGIGQISSEVPQNLSASRPQDRQFILSSKKLLLSDSGFYLCAWRIDGSNSPLHFGNGTRLTVT.

Turning to this clone: The same CDR3 arises from other DNA sequences in this sample as well. V is TRBV4-3 and J is TRBJ1-5, with unresolved D. V was clipped by 0 bases and J by 6 bases, with 6 bases between them. The CDR3 extends over 13 amino acids. CDR1 is LGHNA and CDR2 is YSLEER in the germline V gene. The CDR3 nucleotides are TGCGCCAGCAGCCAAGAAGCTGGTCAGCCCCAGCATTTT. It yields the protein CASSQEAGQPQHF.

This clone was seen only a few times. The chain uses TRBV18 and TRBJ1-3, with a tentative D call TRBD1 (5 bases). From germline, CDR1 is KGHSH and CDR2 LQKENI. V gave up 6 bases and J gave up 3 bases, with 9 bases separating them. This CDR3 is 13 amino acids long. This CDR3 reads CASSGGYGNTIYF. For the CDR3, the DNA is TGTGCCAGCTCTGGGGGTTATGGAAACACCATATATTTT.

Here the CDR3 DNA reads TGTGCCAGCACCACTAGCAGGGACAGGCGGAACACCGGGGAGCTGTTTTTT. It specifies CASTTSRDRRNTGELFF. The rearrangement joins TRBV27 to TRBJ2-2; 8 bases align to TRBD1. V lost 7 bases and J lost 1; bases outside the gene matches: 11. The CDR3 contains 17 residues. Germline lookup yields CDR1 MNHEY and CDR2 SMNVEV (reference sequence).

On this clone: Other DNA sequences in this specimen translate into the identical CDR3. The chain joins TRBV2 to TRBJ1-2, with 11 bases matching TRBD1. Germline CDR1 is SNHLY and CDR2 is FYNNEI. The CDR3 spans 15 residues. V gave up 4 bases and J gave up 4 bases; unmatched junction bases: 5. CDR3 DNA sequence: TGTGCCAGCAGTGCAGGACAGGGGGCCGGCTATGGCTACACCTTC. Translating gives CASSAGQGAGYGYTF. The whole variable domain, filled in from reference TRBV2 and TRBJ1-2, reads EPEVTQTPSHQVTQMGQEVILRCVPISNHLYFYWYRQILGQKVEFLVSFYNNEISEKSEIFDDQFSVERPDGSNFTLKIRSTKLEDSAMYFCASSAGQGAGYGYTFGSGTRLTVV.

This clone has a single count. This chain joins TRBV5-1 and TRBJ1-2, with 7 bases identical to TRBD1. Trimming took 1 base from V and 1 from J; bases not matched to a gene: 1. Looked up from germline, CDR1 is SGHRS and CDR2 is YFSETQ. The CDR3 is 14 amino acids. The DNA for the CDR3 is TGCGCCAGCAGCTTGCGGGACAGTAACTATGGCTACACCTTC. It translates to CASSLRDSNYGYTF.

The gene calls are TRBV5-5 and TRBJ2-5; the match to TRBD1 covers 7 bases. Germline V lookup: CDR1 SGHKS, CDR2 YYEKEE (reference sequence). V was clipped by 0 bases and J by 5 bases; unmatched bases: 4. The length of the CDR3 is 14 residues. The CDR3 loop reads CASSLGQGAETQYF. CDR3 in DNA: TGTGCCAGCAGCTTGGGACAGGGAGCGGAGACCCAGTACTTC.

This chain joins TRBV27 and TRBJ1-6, with TRBD1 as a possible D gene (6 bases). Trimming pared 0 bases from V and 6 bases from J, leaving 6 bases between. Germline values: CDR1 MNHEY, CDR2 SMNVEV (reference sequence). This CDR3 region has 14 residues. The CDR3 DNA reads as TGTGCCAGCAGTTTATCGGACAGTAATTCACCCCTCCACTTT. Translated: CASSLSDSNSPLHF.

The V call is TRBV6-1, the J call TRBJ1-3; D gene uncertain. The CDR3 runs 14 residues. V lost 2 bases and J 4 bases, leaving 9 bases between the germline ends. Germline V CDR1 and CDR2: MNHNS, SASEGT. CDR3 DNA sequence: TGTGCCAGCAGTGAACATACATCGGGAAACACCATATATTTT. This gives the protein CASSEHTSGNTIYF.

The rearrangement joins TRBV10-3 to TRBJ1-2, with D unresolved. With 4 bases removed from V and 3 bases from J, the gap between germline ends came to 6 bases. CDR1 is ENHRY and CDR2 is SYGVKD in the germline V gene. The CDR3 consists of 12 residues. CDR3 region: CAISGRDYGYTF. CDR3 DNA: TGTGCCATCAGTGGGAGGGACTATGGCTACACCTTC.